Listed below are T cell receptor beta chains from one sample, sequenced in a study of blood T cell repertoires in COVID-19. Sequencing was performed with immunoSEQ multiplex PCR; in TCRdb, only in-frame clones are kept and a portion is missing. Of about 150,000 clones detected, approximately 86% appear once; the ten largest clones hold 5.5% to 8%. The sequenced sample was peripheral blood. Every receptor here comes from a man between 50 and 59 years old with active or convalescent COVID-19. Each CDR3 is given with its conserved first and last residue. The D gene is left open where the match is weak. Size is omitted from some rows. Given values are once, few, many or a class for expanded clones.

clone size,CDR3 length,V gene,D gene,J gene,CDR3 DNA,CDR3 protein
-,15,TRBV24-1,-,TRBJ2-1,TGTGCCACCCGGGGAGGCTCTCGCGTTCTCGATGAGCAGTTCTTC,CATRGGSRVLDEQFF
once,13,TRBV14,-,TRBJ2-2,TGTGCCAGCAGCCTACTAGCTGCCGGGGAGCTGTTTTTT,CASSLLAAGELFF
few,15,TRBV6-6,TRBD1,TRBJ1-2,TGTGCCAGCAGGACAGGGGGAACTACGGACTATGGCTACACCTTC,CASRTGGTTDYGYTF
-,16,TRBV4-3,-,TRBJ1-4,TGCGCCAGCAGCCAAGTCAGCGGGGGGCGGGAAAGAAAACTGTTTTTT,CASSQVSGGRERKLFF
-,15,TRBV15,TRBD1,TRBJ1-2,TGTGCCACCAGCAGAACGACCGGGACAGGGGAGGGCTACACCTTC,CATSRTTGTGEGYTF
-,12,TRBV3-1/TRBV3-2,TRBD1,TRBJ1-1,TGTGCCAGCAGCCAAAGGGACAGGGAAGCTTTCTTT,CASSQRDREAFF
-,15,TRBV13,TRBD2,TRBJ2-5,TGTGCCAGCAGCCGACTAGCGGGAGTGGGGGAGACCCAGTACTTC,CASSRLAGVGETQYF
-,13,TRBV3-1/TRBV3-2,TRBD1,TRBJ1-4,TGTGCCAGCAGCCCGACAGGGCGGGAAAAACTGTTTTTT,CASSPTGREKLFF
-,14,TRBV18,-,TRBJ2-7,TGTGCCAGCTCACCAATTTATGGCCTGACAGAGCAGTACTTC,CASSPIYGLTEQYF
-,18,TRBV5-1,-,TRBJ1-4,TGCGCCAGCAGCGGTGGCAGGGTCGGTTTGTTAACTAATGAAAAACTGTTTTTT,CASSGGRVGLLTNEKLFF
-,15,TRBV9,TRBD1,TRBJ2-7,TGTGCCAGCAGCAGAGGGACAGGTGGGATGTACGAGCAGTACTTC,CASSRGTGGMYEQYF
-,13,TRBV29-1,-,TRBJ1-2,TGCAGCGTTGAATGGGCCATAAACTATGGCTACACCTTC,CSVEWAINYGYTF
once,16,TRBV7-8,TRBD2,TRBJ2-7,TGTGCCAGCAGCTTGGCTAGCGGGACGTCCTCCTACGAGCAGTACTTC,CASSLASGTSSYEQYF
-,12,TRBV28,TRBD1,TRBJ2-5,TGTGCCAGCAACAGGGGGCGGGAGACCCAGTACTTC,CASNRGRETQYF
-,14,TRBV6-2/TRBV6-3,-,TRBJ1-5,TGTGCCAGCAGTTACGGCAAAAGCAATCAGCCCCAGCATTTT,CASSYGKSNQPQHF
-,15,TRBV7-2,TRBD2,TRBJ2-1,TGTGCCAGCAGCCCACTAGCGGGAGGGCCCTCTGAGCAGTTCTTC,CASSPLAGGPSEQFF
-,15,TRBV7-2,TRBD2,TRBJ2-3,TGTGCCAGCAGCTCAAGGGGACTATCGGTGAATACGCAGTATTTT,CASSSRGLSVNTQYF
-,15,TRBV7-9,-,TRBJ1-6,TGTGCCAGCAGCCTGGTGTTTCGCCAGAATTCACCCCTCCACTTT,CASSLVFRQNSPLHF
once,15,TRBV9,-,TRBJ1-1,TGTGCCAGCAGCCCCCGCGGGAGGGGCAACACTGAAGCTTTCTTT,CASSPRGRGNTEAFF